One and the same sample provided the 27 T cell receptor beta chains below, sequenced in a study of T-cell memory formation after mild COVID-19. From the 5' RACE reads, TCRdb called clonotypes with MiXCR, one entry per CDR3 protein. The data show around 200,000 distinct CDR3 sequences, with about 21% seen just once and 20% to 25% held by the top ten. Input material: PBMCs or a T cell subset sorted from them (not recorded which). Every receptor here comes from an adult woman who had mild COVID-19 (a few samples of this study predate the infection). Cell type and time point are not known.

The chain is built from TRBV7-9 and TRBJ1-5, with TRBD1 as a possible D gene (5 bases). CDR1 and CDR2 from the germline V gene are SEHNR and FQNEAQ (reference sequence). The CDR3 runs to 16 residues. Trimming took off 4 bases at V and 2 bases at J, with 15 bases between the two ends. Here the CDR3 DNA reads TGTGCCAGCAGCTCCACATGGGAAGGGGGCAATCAGCCCCAGCATTTT. It translates to CASSSTWEGGNQPQHF.

This clonotype turned up a few times. The chain couples TRBV12-3 or TRBV12-4 to TRBJ2-1, with 7 nucleotides matching TRBD2. This CDR3 spans 14 amino acids. After removal of 8 bases from V and 4 bases from J, the junction contained 8 bases not matched to a gene. CDR3 amino acids: CASLKGTTYNEQFF. The CDR3, as DNA: TGTGCCAGCCTTAAAGGGACTACTTACAATGAGCAGTTCTTC.

The chain carries TRBV29-1 and TRBJ2-7; D remains unclear. Trimming stripped 3 bases from V and 1 base from J, with 7 bases between. The CDR3 is made up of 12 amino acids. In germline, CDR1 is SQVTM, CDR2 ANQGSEA. The DNA for the CDR3 is TGCAGCGTTGAGGGCAGGTCCTACGAGCAGTACTTC. Translation: CSVEGRSYEQYF.

This clonotype was counted a few times. Written as DNA, the CDR3 is TGTGCCTGGAAGGGGCTGGGGCTACGGCTCGCAGATACGCAGTATTTT. It yields the protein CAWKGLGLRLADTQYF. This rearrangement joins TRBV30 to TRBJ2-3; tentatively, D is TRBD1 (5 bases). CDR3 length: 16 amino acids. Germline V gives CDR1 GTSNPN, CDR2 SVGIG (reference sequence). The V gene lost 4 bases and the J gene lost 4 bases, with 21 bases spanning the gap.

This clonotype was seen a few times. The V call is TRBV2, the J call TRBJ1-1, with TRBD1 matching 9 bases. CDR1 is SNHLY, CDR2 FYNNEI, per germline. CDR3 length: 16 residues. The V gene end was trimmed by 6 bases and the J gene end by 2 bases; junction bases not matched to a gene: 10. The CDR3 here is CASRVEQGAYNTEAFF. The CDR3 DNA sequence: TGTGCCAGCAGAGTCGAACAGGGGGCTTATAACACTGAAGCTTTCTTT.

The chain recombines TRBV5-4 with TRBJ2-1; 8 bases are shared with TRBD1. CDR1 and CDR2 (germline): SGHNT, YYREEE (reference sequence). The CDR3 has 16 amino acids. V dropped 0 bases and J dropped 8; count of bases not matched to a gene: 10. The CDR3 sequence is CASSLARAGGLDEQFF. CDR3 nucleotide sequence: TGTGCCAGCAGCTTGGCCCGGGCAGGGGGCCTTGATGAGCAGTTCTTC. The complete variable domain, with remaining parts taken from reference TRBV5-4 and TRBJ2-1, reads ETGVTQSPTHLIKTRGQQVTLRCSSQSGHNTVSWYQQALGQGPQFIFQYYREEENGRGNFPPRFSGLQFPNYSSELNVNALELDDSALYLCASSLARAGGLDEQFFGPGTRLTVL.

The chain has TRBV24-1 and TRBJ1-2; D call uncertain. V was shortened by 2 bases and J by 4 bases, with 10 bases between the two germline ends. From germline, CDR1 is KGHDR and CDR2 SFDVKD. The CDR3 has 14 amino acids. The DNA for the CDR3 is TGTGCCACCAGTGATTCCGTCAGAGTCTATGGCTACACCTTC. Amino acids: CATSDSVRVYGYTF.

J is TRBJ2-1 and V is TRBV6-6; D ambiguous. V was trimmed by 2 bases and J by 0 bases, leaving 8 bases between them. Germline CDR1 is MNHNY and CDR2 is SVGAGI (reference sequence). There are 15 residues in the CDR3. The CDR3 reads CASSYDELSYNEQFF. The CDR3 region has the DNA TGTGCCAGCAGTTACGACGAACTCTCCTACAATGAGCAGTTCTTC.

The sample holds a few counts of this clonotype. V gene TRBV29-1 combines with J gene TRBJ2-1; 7 bases agree with TRBD2. V dropped 6 bases and J dropped 8; count of bases not matched to a gene: 4. Germline CDR1 is SQVTM and CDR2 is ANQGSEA. The CDR3 contains 11 residues. The CDR3 region is CSVGGWYEQFF. The CDR3 DNA is TGCAGCGTGGGAGGGTGGTATGAGCAGTTCTTC.

The chain couples TRBV7-3 to TRBJ2-7, with 13 bases aligning to TRBD2. Per the germline V gene, CDR1 is SGHTA and CDR2 is FQGTGA. The CDR3 runs to 15 residues. The ends lost 0 bases at V and 7 bases at J; junction bases unmatched: 3. CDR3 sequence (DNA): TGTGCCAGCAGCTTAACGGGACTAGCGGGGAATGAGCAGTACTTC. Its translation is CASSLTGLAGNEQYF.

This clonotype was recorded a few times. The chain links TRBV12-3 or TRBV12-4 to TRBJ2-7; D possibly matches TRBD1 or TRBD2 (5 bases each). The CDR3 totals 15 residues. Trimming removed 6 bases from V and 2 bases from J, with 17 bases in between. The DNA of the CDR3 is TGTGCCAGCAGCTTATTTGGGGGAAAGGCCTACGAGCAGTACTTC. It yields the protein CASSLFGGKAYEQYF.

This chain links TRBV27 with TRBJ2-7; D not certain. CDR3 length equals 15 residues. Trimming took 1 base from V and 2 from J, leaving 12 bases between them. The V gene's germline CDR1 is MNHEY and CDR2 SMNVEV (reference sequence). The CDR3 region has the DNA TGTGCCAGCAGTTTATGGGCCAGTAGAACCTACGAGCAGTACTTC. The encoded protein is CASSLWASRTYEQYF.

The chain combines TRBV6-2 or TRBV6-3 with TRBJ2-4; D is perhaps TRBD2 (6 bases). This CDR3 region has 16 residues. Germline CDR1 reads MNHEY; CDR2 reads SVGEGT. Trimming took off 2 bases at V and 8 bases at J, with 19 bases between the two ends. Here the CDR3 reads CASSYETSNPGDIQYF. The CDR3 DNA reads as TGTGCCAGCAGTTACGAGACTAGTAATCCGGGGGACATTCAGTACTTC.

This clonotype appeared a few times. This chain connects TRBV7-9 to TRBJ2-5; D gene uncertain. The CDR3 contains 15 residues. In germline, CDR1 is SEHNR, CDR2 FQNEAQ (reference sequence). The V end was cut by 4 bases, the J end by 2 bases, with 14 bases between. DNA for the CDR3: TGTGCCAGCAGCTCTATTTCCGAGGAGCAAGAGACCCAGTACTTC. This codes for CASSSISEEQETQYF.

The V and J genes are TRBV2 and TRBJ1-3; tentatively, D is TRBD1 (5 bases). The CDR3 runs 16 residues. The V gene lost 6 bases and the J gene lost 0 bases, with 15 bases spanning the gap. The V gene's germline CDR1 is SNHLY and CDR2 FYNNEI. The chain's CDR3 is CASSPIWGPSGNTIYF. CDR3 bases: TGTGCCAGCAGCCCCATCTGGGGCCCCTCTGGAAACACCATATATTTT.

This clonotype has just a few counts. The V call is TRBV24-1, the J call TRBJ1-2, with D unresolved. Looked up from germline, CDR1 is KGHDR and CDR2 is SFDVKD. This CDR3 is 14 amino acids long. V was pared by 4 bases and J by 4 bases, with 12 bases between. The DNA of the CDR3 is TGTGCCACCAGTGACCGAGGGCTGTTCTATGGCTACACCTTC. This codes for CATSDRGLFYGYTF.

The chain is built from TRBV3-1 and TRBJ2-2, with D possibly being TRBD1 or TRBD2 (5 bases each). Trimming took 6 bases from V and 1 from J, leaving 9 bases between them. This CDR3 is 14 amino acids long. From germline, CDR1 is LGHDT and CDR2 YNNKEL (reference sequence). CDR3 region: CASRWDQNTGELFF. The DNA of the CDR3 is TGTGCCAGCAGGTGGGACCAGAACACCGGGGAGCTGTTTTTT.

In DNA form, the CDR3 reads TGTGCCACCAGTGCCGGGGGGAATGAAAAACTGTTTTTT. Encoded protein: CATSAGGNEKLFF. This chain connects TRBV24-1 to TRBJ1-4; tentative D call: TRBD1 (5 bases). The V gene's germline CDR1 is KGHDR and CDR2 SFDVKD. V lost 5 bases and J 5 bases, leaving 8 bases between the germline ends. There are 13 residues in the CDR3.

This clonotype has more than one count but fewer than ten. The chain employs TRBV12-3 or TRBV12-4 and TRBJ2-1; D gene uncertain. The CDR3 runs to 11 residues. V gave up 10 bases and J gave up 8 bases, with 12 bases separating them. CDR3 amino acids: CATLRQDEQFF. CDR3 in DNA: TGTGCCACCTTAAGGCAGGATGAGCAGTTCTTC.

V usage is TRBV2 and J usage is TRBJ2-3; D is unclear. Germline V gene lookup returns CDR1 SNHLY and CDR2 FYNNEI. Trimming took 6 bases from V and 0 from J, leaving 16 bases between them. This CDR3 region has 16 residues. The CDR3 region has the DNA TGTGCCAGCAGGGGAAAGTGGGATACTAGCACAGATACGCAGTATTTT. The encoded protein is CASRGKWDTSTDTQYF. Together with reference TRBV2 and TRBJ2-3, the CDR3 gives the full variable domain: EPEVTQTPSHQVTQMGQEVILRCVPISNHLYFYWYRQILGQKVEFLVSFYNNEISEKSEIFDDQFSVERPDGSNFTLKIRSTKLEDSAMYFCASRGKWDTSTDTQYFGPGTRLTVL.

The chain joins TRBV4-1 to TRBJ1-5; 10 nucleotides agree with TRBD1. The CDR3 consists of 16 residues. J was trimmed by 4 bases and V by 4 bases; bases with no gene match: 7. CDR1 is MGHRA, CDR2 YSYEKL, per germline. In DNA, the CDR3 is TGCGCCAGCAGCCCACCTATGGACAGGGGGAATCAGCCCCAGCATTTT. This codes for CASSPPMDRGNQPQHF.

The gene calls are TRBV12-3 or TRBV12-4 and TRBJ2-3, with D perhaps matching TRBD1 (5 bases). This CDR3 is 14 amino acids long. The V end was cut by 2 bases, the J end by 4 bases, with 10 bases between. CDR3 loop: CASSLRQGPDTQYF. The DNA for the CDR3 is TGTGCCAGCAGTTTAAGGCAGGGCCCAGATACGCAGTATTTT.

This clonotype was seen a handful of times. J is TRBJ1-1 and V is TRBV6-5, with TRBD1 identical over 8 bases. This CDR3 spans 20 amino acids. CDR1 is MNHEY, CDR2 SVGAGI, per germline. The trim removed 6 bases at V and 3 bases at J, leaving 24 bases unmatched. The CDR3 loop is CASSPVGTGLHDVAHTEAFF. The DNA for the CDR3 is TGTGCCAGCAGCCCCGTCGGGACAGGACTTCACGATGTGGCCCACACTGAAGCTTTCTTT.

This clonotype was seen a handful of times. V is TRBV12-3 or TRBV12-4 and J is TRBJ2-3; perhaps TRBD1 as D (6 bases). V lost 6 bases and J lost 0, with 13 bases in between. The CDR3 extends over 15 amino acids. The CDR3 here is CASSSGDISTDTQYF. Here the CDR3 DNA reads TGTGCCAGCAGCTCAGGGGACATCAGCACAGATACGCAGTATTTT.

This chain links TRBV7-6 with TRBJ2-7, with TRBD1 as a possible D gene (6 bases). V was clipped by 4 bases and J by 0 bases, with 10 bases between them. From germline, CDR1 is SGHVS and CDR2 FNYEAQ. The CDR3 runs 14 residues. CDR3 DNA: TGTGCCAGCAGCTCCGGGACAAACTCCTACGAGCAGTACTTC. Translated: CASSSGTNSYEQYF.

V usage is TRBV19 and J usage is TRBJ1-2; perhaps TRBD1 as D (6 bases). The ends were cut back, 7 bases at V and 8 bases at J, with 11 bases in the middle. Looked up from germline, CDR1 is LNHDA and CDR2 is SQIVND (reference sequence). The CDR3 consists of 11 residues. CDR3 nucleotide sequence: TGTGCCAGTACCGGGACACCCGGCTACACCTTC. Translation gives CASTGTPGYTF.

This clonotype has just a few counts. The chain joins TRBV6-5 to TRBJ2-2; 8 bases agree with TRBD1. The CDR3 totals 17 residues. V gave up 2 bases and J gave up 0 bases; unmatched junction bases: 5. The germline CDR1 and CDR2 sequences are MNHEY and SVGAGI. The CDR3 loop is CASSYPRDRPNTGELFF. DNA of the CDR3: TGTGCCAGCAGTTACCCCCGGGACAGGCCGAACACCGGGGAGCTGTTTTTT.